These 14 T cell receptor beta chains were all obtained from the same sample, sequenced in a study of CD8 T cells in Susac syndrome. Reverse transcription of roughly 0.45 to 1 ug RNA used random hexamers. TCRdb recomputed calls from the immunoSEQ multiplex PCR reads with MiXCR, one row per CDR3 protein. The data show some 400,000 distinct CDR3 sequences, approximately 89% seen once. Sequencing was performed on CD8+ T cells from PBMCs. The source is a human donor with multiple sclerosis.

This chain uses TRBV2 with TRBJ2-3, with 8 bases matching TRBD1. This CDR3 spans 20 amino acids. Germline V gene data show CDR1 as SNHLY and CDR2 as FYNNEI. V trimming: 1 base; J trimming: 0 bases; junction bases outside the gene matches: 15. The CDR3 sequence is CASSEGPPGQEPTSTDTQYF. The CDR3 DNA is TGTGCCAGCAGTGAAGGACCACCGGGACAGGAGCCTACTAGCACAGATACGCAGTATTTT.

This clonotype was picked up one time. The chain links TRBV6-5 to TRBJ2-1; the D gene is possibly TRBD2 (5 bases). The V gene lost 3 bases and the J gene lost 2 bases, with 14 bases spanning the gap. The germline gives CDR1 MNHEY, CDR2 SVGAGI. The CDR3 runs to 16 residues. Here the CDR3 DNA reads TGTGCCAGCAGTTATGGACTCCCAGGCACCTACAATGAGCAGTTCTTC. Encoded protein: CASSYGLPGTYNEQFF.

The chain joins TRBV3-1 to TRBJ2-2, with 10 nucleotides matching TRBD2. CDR3 length equals 16 residues. J was trimmed by 4 bases and V by 4 bases; bases with no gene match: 6. Germline V gene sequence: CDR1 LGHDT, CDR2 YNNKEL (reference sequence). CDR3 amino acids: CASSLPTSGLTGELFF. CDR3 coding DNA: TGTGCCAGCAGCCTACCGACTAGCGGGCTCACCGGGGAGCTGTTTTTT.

This clonotype was picked up a small number of times. This chain uses TRBV27 with TRBJ1-1; D remains unclear. V lost 4 bases and J 1 base, leaving 10 bases between the germline ends. The CDR3 covers 14 residues. Germline lookup yields CDR1 MNHEY and CDR2 SMNVEV (reference sequence). The CDR3 DNA follows: TGTGCCAGCAGTTCCCTGGGCCAGAACACTGAAGCTTTCTTT. Protein: CASSSLGQNTEAFF.

Only one count was recorded for this clonotype. This chain's CDR3 is CASSQTNVAAPFKDEQFF. The DNA of the CDR3 is TGTGCCAGCAGCCAGACGAACGTAGCGGCGCCGTTTAAGGATGAGCAGTTCTTC. The chain links TRBV16 to TRBJ2-1; possibly TRBD2 for D (6 bases). V lost 3 bases, J lost 8 bases, and 26 bases lay in between. The CDR3 runs to 18 residues. Germline V CDR1 and CDR2: KGHSY, FQNENV.

The chain couples TRBV2 to TRBJ2-1; 7 bases are a match to TRBD1. The trim removed 2 bases at V and 8 bases at J, leaving 6 bases unmatched. Germline values: CDR1 SNHLY, CDR2 FYNNEI. The CDR3 length is 14 residues. CDR3 sequence reads: CASSEWDSSDEQFF. CDR3 DNA sequence: TGTGCCAGCAGTGAATGGGACAGTTCGGATGAGCAGTTCTTC.

This clonotype was found a few times. The J gene is TRBJ2-2, the V gene TRBV6-1; 9 nucleotides agree with TRBD2. The junction had 12 bases not matched to a gene; V was cut back by 6 bases and J by 7 bases. CDR1 MNHNS and CDR2 SASEGT come from the germline V gene. This CDR3 spans 16 amino acids. The CDR3 is CASRLRASGVDGELFF. CDR3 sequence (DNA): TGTGCCAGCAGACTTCGCGCTAGCGGGGTCGACGGGGAGCTGTTTTTT.

This sequence joins TRBV9 and TRBJ2-3; 7 bases line up with TRBD2. Germline V gives CDR1 SGDLS, CDR2 YYNGEE. This CDR3 is 17 amino acids long. The J segment lost 3 bases and the V segment lost 4 bases, leaving 14 bases of the junction unmatched. The CDR3 region is CASSHPRGGEGTDTQYF. The CDR3 DNA follows: TGTGCCAGCAGCCATCCCCGGGGCGGGGAGGGAACAGATACGCAGTATTTT.

The V call is TRBV2, the J call TRBJ2-5, with 9 bases that match TRBD2. Per germline, CDR1 SNHLY and CDR2 FYNNEI. This CDR3 has 13 residues. V lost 5 bases and J lost 5; bases outside the gene matches: 3. CDR3 DNA: TGTGCCAGCAGTCGGACTAGCGTTGAGACCCAGTACTTC. It is translated as CASSRTSVETQYF.

The chain combines TRBV4-2 with TRBJ2-2; D is ambiguous. The CDR3 has 13 amino acids. Germline lookup yields CDR1 LGHNA and CDR2 YNFKEQ. Trimming removed 0 bases from V and 4 bases from J, with 3 bases in between. CDR3 loop: CASSQEATGELFF. DNA of the CDR3: TGTGCCAGCAGCCAAGAGGCCACCGGGGAGCTGTTTTTT.

The J gene is TRBJ2-3, the V gene TRBV14; D gene unclear. Germline V gene lookup returns CDR1 SGHDN and CDR2 FVKESK. The CDR3 runs to 14 residues. Trimming removed 1 base at V and 4 bases at J, with 9 bases between. The CDR3 nucleotides read TGTGCCAGCAGCCAAGCCAGTAGTGCAGATACGCAGTATTTT. It codes for CASSQASSADTQYF.

Only a few counts were recorded for this clonotype. J is TRBJ1-2 and V is TRBV7-2; the D is unclear. Trimming cost V 5 bases and J 7 bases, with 20 bases left between them. Germline V gives CDR1 SGHTA, CDR2 FQGNSA. CDR3 length: 15 residues. The CDR3 DNA is TGTGCCAGCAGCCCAGAAGGTCCGGGTTTTGGTGGCTACACCTTC. Its translation is CASSPEGPGFGGYTF.

This rearrangement joins TRBV20-1 to TRBJ2-7; TRBD1 is a possible D gene (6 bases). The CDR3 runs 15 residues. Germline loops: CDR1 DFQATT, CDR2 SNEGSKA (reference sequence). V gave up 0 bases and J gave up 2 bases, with 14 bases separating them. This chain's CDR3 is CSARDQRTETYEQYF. As DNA, the CDR3 is TGCAGTGCTAGAGATCAGAGGACAGAAACCTACGAGCAGTACTTC.

This rearrangement joins TRBV5-6 to TRBJ2-1; 7 bases align to TRBD2. The CDR3 runs 16 residues. V shed 1 base, J shed 2 bases, and the junction held 6 bases outside the gene matches. CDR1 SGHDT and CDR2 YYEEEE come from the germline V gene. CDR3: CASSLSPGGPYNEQFF. CDR3 bases: TGTGCCAGCAGCTTGAGTCCGGGAGGCCCCTACAATGAGCAGTTCTTC.